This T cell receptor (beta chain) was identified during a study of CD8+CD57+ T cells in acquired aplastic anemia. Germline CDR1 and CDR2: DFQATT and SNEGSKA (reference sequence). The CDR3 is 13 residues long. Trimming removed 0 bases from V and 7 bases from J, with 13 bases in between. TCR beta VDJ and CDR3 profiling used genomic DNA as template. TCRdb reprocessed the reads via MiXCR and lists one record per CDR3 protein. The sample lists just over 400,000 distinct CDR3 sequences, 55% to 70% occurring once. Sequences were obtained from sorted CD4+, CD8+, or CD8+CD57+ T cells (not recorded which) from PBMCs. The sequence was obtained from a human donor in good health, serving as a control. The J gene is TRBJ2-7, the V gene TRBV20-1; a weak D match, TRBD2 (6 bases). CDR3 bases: TGCAGTGCTAGAGATGCGGTCGCGGGAGAGCAGTACTTC. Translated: CSARDAVAGEQYF.